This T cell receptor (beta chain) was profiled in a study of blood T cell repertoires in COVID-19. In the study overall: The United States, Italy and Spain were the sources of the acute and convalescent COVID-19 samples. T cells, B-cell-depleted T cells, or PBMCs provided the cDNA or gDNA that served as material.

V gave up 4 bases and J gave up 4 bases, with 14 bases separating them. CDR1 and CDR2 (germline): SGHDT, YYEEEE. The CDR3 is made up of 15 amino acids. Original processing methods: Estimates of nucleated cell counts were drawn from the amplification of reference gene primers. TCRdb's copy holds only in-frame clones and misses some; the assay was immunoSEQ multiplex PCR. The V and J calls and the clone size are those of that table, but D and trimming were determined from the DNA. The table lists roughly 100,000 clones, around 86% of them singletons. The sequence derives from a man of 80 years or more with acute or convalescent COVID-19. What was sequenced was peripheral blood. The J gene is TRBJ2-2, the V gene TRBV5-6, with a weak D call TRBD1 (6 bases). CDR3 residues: CASSHRQDLTGELFF. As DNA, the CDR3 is TGTGCCAGCAGCCACCGACAGGACCTCACCGGGGAGCTGTTTTTT.